The entry below gives a single TCR beta chain sequence along with its context. Its antigen is still unknown. The use of a sample-barcoded 5' primer and a J-beta primer mix characterized a second PCR of about 6 to 11 cycles. TCRdb reanalysed the 5' RACE reads using MiXCR and keeps one entry per CDR3 protein. Of 700,000 or so distinct CDR3 sequences in the sample, 22% were seen once. This CDR3 has 14 residues. V was clipped by 3 bases and J by 2 bases, with 11 bases between them. Germline CDR1 reads MDHEN; CDR2 reads SYDVKM. This sample was taken from a study of blood T cells in healthy people across ages. Study-wide results and caveats: Donor CMV status was unknown, possibly confounding expanded clonotype changes. Long-lived and aged donors differed, with more naive CD4+ cells and higher diversity in the long-lived.

Sequencing was done on a sample of blood. This chain connects TRBV28 to TRBJ2-7, with D tentatively TRBD1 (5 bases). The clonotype was recovered from a man between 65 and 85 years old in good health. The CDR3, as DNA: TGTGCCAGCAGTTTTCGGCAGGGTGCCTACGAGCAGTACTTC. Translation gives CASSFRQGAYEQYF.